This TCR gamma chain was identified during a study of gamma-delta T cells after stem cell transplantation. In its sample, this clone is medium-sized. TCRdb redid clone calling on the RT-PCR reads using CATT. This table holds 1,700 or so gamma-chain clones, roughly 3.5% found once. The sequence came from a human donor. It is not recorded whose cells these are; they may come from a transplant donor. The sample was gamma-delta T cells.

The CDR3 loop reads CATWDGGQKLF. Written as DNA, the CDR3 is TGTGCCACCTGGGATGGAGGTCAGAAACTCTTT. This chain uses TRGV4 with TRGJ1 or TRGJ2. This CDR3 region has 11 residues. J gave up 11 bases and V 1 base, and 5 bases lay outside the gene matches. Germline V gives CDR1 EGSTGY, CDR2 YDSYTSSV.